This T cell receptor beta chain was sequenced during a study of blood T cell repertoires in COVID-19. Overall study context: The cDNA or gDNA used as material had been derived from T cells, B-cell-depleted T cells, or PBMCs.

Original handling: Amplifying reference gene primers gave estimates of nucleated cell counts. Using immunoSEQ multiplex PCR, the repertoire was profiled, and TCRdb retains in-frame clones only, with some absent. From that table come the V and J calls and clone size; the DNA was used to work out D and trimming. The table lists some 150,000 clones, less than 90% of them singletons, with 4.4% in the top ten. CDR1 is SGDLS, CDR2 YYNGEE, per germline. V gave up 0 bases and J gave up 2 bases; unmatched junction bases: 3. The CDR3 loop spans 17 amino acids. Sequenced: PBMCs or T cells enriched from blood (not recorded which). The chain combines TRBV9 with TRBJ2-2; 11 nucleotides agree with TRBD1. This clonotype was sampled from a woman between 45 and 60 years old who had recovered from COVID-19. CDR3 in amino acids: CASSVGTGGSNTGELFF. The CDR3 coding sequence is TGTGCCAGCAGCGTAGGGACAGGGGGCTCTAACACCGGGGAGCTGTTTTTT. The full variable domain, in which reference TRBV9 and TRBJ2-2 provide the parts outside the CDR3, is DSGVTQTPKHLITATGQRVTLRCSPRSGDLSVYWYQQSLDQGLQFLIQYYNGEERAKGNILERFSAQQFPDLHSELNLSSLELGDSALYFCASSVGTGGSNTGELFFGEGSRLTVL.